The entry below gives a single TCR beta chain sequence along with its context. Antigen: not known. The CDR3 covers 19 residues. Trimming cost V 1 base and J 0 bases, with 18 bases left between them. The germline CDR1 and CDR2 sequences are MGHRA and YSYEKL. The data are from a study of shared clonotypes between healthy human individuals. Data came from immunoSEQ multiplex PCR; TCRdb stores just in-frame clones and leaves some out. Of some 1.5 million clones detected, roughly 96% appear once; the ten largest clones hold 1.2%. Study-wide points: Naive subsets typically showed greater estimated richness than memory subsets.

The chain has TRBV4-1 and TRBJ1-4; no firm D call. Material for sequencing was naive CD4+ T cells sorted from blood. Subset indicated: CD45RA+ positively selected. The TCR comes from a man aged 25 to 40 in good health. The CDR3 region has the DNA TGCGCCAGCAGCCAAGTTAGAGGTGATGCACAACCAACTAATGAAAAACTGTTTTTT. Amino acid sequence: CASSQVRGDAQPTNEKLFF.